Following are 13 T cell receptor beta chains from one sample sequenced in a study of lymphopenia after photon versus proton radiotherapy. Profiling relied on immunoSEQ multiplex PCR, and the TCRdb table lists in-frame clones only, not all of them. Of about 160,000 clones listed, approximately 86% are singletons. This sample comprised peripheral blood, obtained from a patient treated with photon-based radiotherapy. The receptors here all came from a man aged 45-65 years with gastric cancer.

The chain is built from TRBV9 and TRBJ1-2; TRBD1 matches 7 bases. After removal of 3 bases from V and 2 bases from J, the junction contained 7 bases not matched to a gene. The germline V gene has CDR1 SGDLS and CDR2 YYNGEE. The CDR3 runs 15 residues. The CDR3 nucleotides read TGTGCCAGCAGCGAGCCGGGCAGGGGGAACTATGGCTACACCTTC. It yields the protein CASSEPGRGNYGYTF.

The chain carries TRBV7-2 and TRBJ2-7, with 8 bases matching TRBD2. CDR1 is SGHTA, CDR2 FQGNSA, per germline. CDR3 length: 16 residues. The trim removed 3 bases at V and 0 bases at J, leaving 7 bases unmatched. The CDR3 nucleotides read TGTGCCAGCAGCTTTGGTAGCGGGAAGAGCTCCTACGAGCAGTACTTC. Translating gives CASSFGSGKSSYEQYF.

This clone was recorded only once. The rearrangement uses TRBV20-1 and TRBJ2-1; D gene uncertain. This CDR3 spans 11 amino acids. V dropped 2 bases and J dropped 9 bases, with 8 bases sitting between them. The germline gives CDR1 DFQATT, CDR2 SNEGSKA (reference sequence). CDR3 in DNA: TGCAGTGCTAGACTAGTTTCTGAGCAGTTCTTC. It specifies CSARLVSEQFF.

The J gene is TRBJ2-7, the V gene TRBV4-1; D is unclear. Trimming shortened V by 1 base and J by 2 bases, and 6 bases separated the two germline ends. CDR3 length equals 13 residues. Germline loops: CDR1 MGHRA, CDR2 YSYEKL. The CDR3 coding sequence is TGCGCCAGCAGCCAAGGGAAACCCTACGAGCAGTACTTC. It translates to CASSQGKPYEQYF.

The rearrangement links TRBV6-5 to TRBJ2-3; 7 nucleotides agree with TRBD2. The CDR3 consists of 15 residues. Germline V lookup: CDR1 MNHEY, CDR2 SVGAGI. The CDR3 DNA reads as TGTGCAGCGGGGTTGGGGGAGGGTGGCACAGATACGCAGTATTTT. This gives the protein CAAGLGEGGTDTQYF.

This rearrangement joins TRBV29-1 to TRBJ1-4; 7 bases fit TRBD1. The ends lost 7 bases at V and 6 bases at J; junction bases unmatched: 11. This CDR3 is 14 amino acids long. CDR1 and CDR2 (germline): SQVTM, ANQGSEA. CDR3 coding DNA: TGCAGCGCGGGAGGTACAGGGGTGGATGAAAAACTGTTTTTT. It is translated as CSAGGTGVDEKLFF.

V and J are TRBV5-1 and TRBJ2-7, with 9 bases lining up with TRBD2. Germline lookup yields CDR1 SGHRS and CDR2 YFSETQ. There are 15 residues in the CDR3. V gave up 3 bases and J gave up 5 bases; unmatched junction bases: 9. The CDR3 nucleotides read TGCGCCAGCAGCTCCCTAGCGGGAACGGGGAACGAGCAGTACTTC. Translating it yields CASSSLAGTGNEQYF.

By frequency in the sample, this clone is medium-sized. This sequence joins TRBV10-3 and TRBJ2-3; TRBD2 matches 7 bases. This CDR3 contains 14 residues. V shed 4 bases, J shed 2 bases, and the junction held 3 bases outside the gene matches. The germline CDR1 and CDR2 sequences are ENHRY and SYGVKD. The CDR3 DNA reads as TGTGCCATCAGTGGGGAGGGTATCACAGATACGCAGTATTTT. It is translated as CAISGEGITDTQYF.

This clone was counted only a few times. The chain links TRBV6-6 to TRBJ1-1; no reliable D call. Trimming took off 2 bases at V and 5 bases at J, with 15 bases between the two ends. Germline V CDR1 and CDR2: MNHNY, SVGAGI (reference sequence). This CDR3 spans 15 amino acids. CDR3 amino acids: CASSYLTLAETEAFF. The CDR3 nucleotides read TGTGCCAGCAGTTACCTCACATTGGCGGAGACTGAAGCTTTCTTT.

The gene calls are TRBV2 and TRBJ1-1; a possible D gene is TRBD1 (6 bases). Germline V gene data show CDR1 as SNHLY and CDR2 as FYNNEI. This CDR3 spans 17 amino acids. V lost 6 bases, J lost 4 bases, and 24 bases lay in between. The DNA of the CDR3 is TGTGCCAGCAGCCCGCGGGGGGTTAGTTTAGGGGGCACTGAAGCTTTCTTT. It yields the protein CASSPRGVSLGGTEAFF.

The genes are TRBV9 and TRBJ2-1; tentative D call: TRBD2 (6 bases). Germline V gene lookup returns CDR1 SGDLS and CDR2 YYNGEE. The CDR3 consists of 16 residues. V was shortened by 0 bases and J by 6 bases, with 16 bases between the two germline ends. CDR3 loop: CASSVDVGRLLNEQFF. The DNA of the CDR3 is TGTGCCAGCAGCGTAGACGTTGGGAGGCTACTCAATGAGCAGTTCTTC. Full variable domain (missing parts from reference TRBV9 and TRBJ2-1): DSGVTQTPKHLITATGQRVTLRCSPRSGDLSVYWYQQSLDQGLQFLIQYYNGEERAKGNILERFSAQQFPDLHSELNLSSLELGDSALYFCASSVDVGRLLNEQFFGPGTRLTVL.

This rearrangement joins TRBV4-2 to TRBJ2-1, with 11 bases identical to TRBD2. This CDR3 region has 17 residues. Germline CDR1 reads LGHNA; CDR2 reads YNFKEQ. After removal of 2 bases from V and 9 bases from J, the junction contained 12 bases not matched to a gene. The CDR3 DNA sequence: TGTGCCAGCAGCCAACAACGGACTAGCGGGCCCTATAGTGAGCAGTTCTTC. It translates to CASSQQRTSGPYSEQFF.

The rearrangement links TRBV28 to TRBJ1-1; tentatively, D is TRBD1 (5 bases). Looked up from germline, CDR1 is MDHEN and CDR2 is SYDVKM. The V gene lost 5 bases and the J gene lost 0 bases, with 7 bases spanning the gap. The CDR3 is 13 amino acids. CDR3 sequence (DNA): TGTGCCAGCAGTCCGACAGTGAACACTGAAGCTTTCTTT. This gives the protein CASSPTVNTEAFF.